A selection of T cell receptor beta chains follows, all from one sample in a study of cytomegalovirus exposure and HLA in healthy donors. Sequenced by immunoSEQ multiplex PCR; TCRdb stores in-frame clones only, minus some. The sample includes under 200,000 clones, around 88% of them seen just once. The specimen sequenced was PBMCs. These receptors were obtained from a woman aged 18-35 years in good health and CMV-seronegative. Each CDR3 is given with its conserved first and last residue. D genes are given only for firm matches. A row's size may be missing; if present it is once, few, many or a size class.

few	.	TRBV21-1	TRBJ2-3	TGTGCCAGCAGCAAAGAGGCAGGGACAATTGCAGATACGCAGTATTTT	CASSKEAGTIADTQYF
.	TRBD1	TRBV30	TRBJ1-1	TGTGCCTGGGAGGGCCCGAGGGATAGGCCGGGACAGCGTACGATGAACACTGAAGCTTTCTTT	CAWEGPRDRPGQRTMNTEAFF
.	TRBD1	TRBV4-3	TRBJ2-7	TGCGCCAGCAGCCAAGCATTTCAAGGACAGGGCGGGCAGCAGTACTTC	CASSQAFQGQGGQQYF
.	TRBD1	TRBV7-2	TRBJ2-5	TGTGCCAGCAGCTTAGCGAGGGGACAGCCCCAAGAGACCCAGTACTTC	CASSLARGQPQETQYF
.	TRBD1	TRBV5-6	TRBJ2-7	TGTGCCAGCAGCTTACAGGGGTTCCCCCGAGAGCAGTACTTC	CASSLQGFPREQYF
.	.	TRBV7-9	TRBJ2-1	TGTGCCAGCAGCTTAGAGATAGTGGATGAGCAGTTCTTC	CASSLEIVDEQFF
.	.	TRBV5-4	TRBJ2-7	TGTGCCAGCAGGTCAAGCCTTAATACCTACGAGCAGTACTTC	CASRSSLNTYEQYF
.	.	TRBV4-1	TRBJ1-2	TGCGCCAGCAGCCAAGGCCCCGGGTCGGGCTATGGCTACACCTTC	CASSQGPGSGYGYTF
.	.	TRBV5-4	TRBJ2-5	TGTGCCAGCAGCTTGAGGACAGTAAAAGAGACCCAGTACTTC	CASSLRTVKETQYF
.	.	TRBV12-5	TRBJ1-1	TGTGCTAGTGCAATGAACACTGAAGCTTTCTTT	CASAMNTEAFF